Sequencing of this T cell receptor (beta chain) was carried out in a study of cytomegalovirus exposure and HLA in healthy donors. The PCR ran on 60 Vbeta and 13 Jbeta primers. Profiling relied on immunoSEQ multiplex PCR, and the TCRdb table lists in-frame clones only, not all of them. This listing includes 75,000 to 80,000 clones. The CDR3 totals 14 residues. CDR1 and CDR2 from the germline V gene are SEHNR and FQNEAQ (reference sequence). Trimming removed 4 bases at V and 3 bases at J, with 9 bases between. The genes are TRBV7-9 and TRBJ2-2, with D perhaps TRBD2 (5 bases). The TCR originated in a man between 18 and 29 years old in good health and CMV-seropositive. The material sequenced was PBMCs. The CDR3 DNA reads as TGTGCCAGCAGCTCCCCGGGGTACACCGGGGAGCTGTTTTTT. Residues: CASSSPGYTGELFF.